The present entry profiles one T cell receptor (beta chain) with its context. Per the original data handling: Nucleated cell number was recorded as an estimate derived from reference gene primer amplification. Clones were sequenced by immunoSEQ multiplex PCR, and TCRdb holds only the in-frame ones, with some missing. D and trimming come from the DNA, and the V and J calls and clone size come from that table. The repertoire holds about 210,000 clones, with roughly 75% as singletons. The J segment lost 10 bases and the V segment lost 8 bases, leaving 14 bases of the junction unmatched. CDR1 and CDR2 (germline): MNHEY, SVGAGI. This CDR3 region has 14 residues. These data come from a study of blood T cell repertoires in COVID-19. Study background: Collection of acute and convalescent COVID-19 samples took place in the United States, Italy and Spain. PBMCs, B-cell-depleted T cells, or T cells were the source of the cDNA or gDNA that made up the material.

The sequenced sample was peripheral blood. The clonotype originates from a woman in her seventies with acute or convalescent COVID-19. The chain is built from TRBV6-5 and TRBJ2-1; 7 bases are a match to TRBD1. The CDR3 DNA is TGTGCCAGCCGTCGTGACCCAGGGGGAATCGAGCAGTTCTTC. This encodes CASRRDPGGIEQFF.